The TCR beta chain under discussion was sequenced for a study of T cell changes during pregnancy in multiple sclerosis. This CDR3 comprises 15 residues. The germline V gene has CDR1 LGHNA and CDR2 YSLEER. V was clipped by 6 bases and J by 4 bases, with 18 bases between them. Profiling relied on immunoSEQ multiplex PCR, and the TCRdb table lists in-frame clones only, not all of them. In the table there are 30,000 to 45,000 clones, 90% to 95% of which are singletons. Here the sequenced sample was CD8+ T cells from peripheral blood mononuclear cells, taken in the second trimester of pregnancy. The clonotype comes from a female donor with multiple sclerosis, enrolled in a pregnancy study. The V gene is TRBV4-3, the J gene TRBJ1-1; D might be TRBD1 (5 bases). The CDR3 nucleotides are TGCGCCAGCAGGCTCAGGGTAGGGGAGGTCACTGAAGCTTTCTTT. Its protein is CASRLRVGEVTEAFF.